The 24 T cell receptor beta chains below were found in one sample sequenced in a study of shared clonotypes between healthy human individuals. Generated by immunoSEQ multiplex PCR, the TCRdb table keeps only in-frame clones and is missing some. The repertoire holds about 640,000 clones, with around 72% as singletons. The sample taken for sequencing was memory CD4+ T cells sorted from blood. Subset in this sample: CD45RA-negative fraction. Source of these receptors: a woman aged 30 to 39 in good health.

This clone was picked up one time. The chain recombines TRBV4-1 with TRBJ2-5; 7 bases agree with TRBD1. This CDR3 comprises 16 residues. V trimming: 4 bases; J trimming: 5 bases; junction bases outside the gene matches: 13. Germline CDR1 MGHRA, CDR2 YSYEKL. CDR3 coding DNA: TGCGCCAGCAGCCCTGACCGGGACAGAGTTCGGGAGACCCAGTACTTC. Its translation: CASSPDRDRVRETQYF.

The CDR3 spells CATSSLNTEAFF. In DNA, the CDR3 is TGTGCCACCTCGTCGCTCAACACTGAAGCTTTCTTT. The chain combines TRBV18 with TRBJ1-1; no clear D gene. The CDR3 has 12 amino acids. Germline CDR1 reads KGHSH; CDR2 reads LQKENI. V gave up 10 bases and J gave up 2 bases, with 11 bases separating them.

The chain is built from TRBV27 and TRBJ2-3; 7 nucleotides line up with TRBD1. The CDR3 has 13 residues. Germline V lookup: CDR1 MNHEY, CDR2 SMNVEV (reference sequence). J gave up 4 bases and V 5 bases, and 3 bases lay outside the gene matches. The CDR3 spells CASSHQGADTQYF. CDR3 nucleotides: TGTGCCAGCAGTCACCAGGGGGCAGATACGCAGTATTTT.

This clone was seen just once. The chain is built from TRBV5-1 and TRBJ2-4; no clear D. V lost 5 bases to trimming and J lost 1 base, with 13 bases between them. This CDR3 has 15 amino acids. Germline-derived CDR1 and CDR2 are SGHRS and YFSETQ. Here the CDR3 DNA reads TGCGCCAGCAGTCCCTCACCGGCGGCCAAAAACATTCAGTACTTC. As protein: CASSPSPAAKNIQYF.

The J gene is TRBJ1-1, the V gene TRBV29-1, with D perhaps matching TRBD1 (5 bases). V lost 7 bases to trimming and J lost 4 bases, with 13 bases between them. The CDR3 is 12 residues long. The germline CDR1 and CDR2 sequences are SQVTM and ANQGSEA. The CDR3 region has the DNA TGCAGCGGGAACAGGCGGGGCACTGAAGCTTTCTTT. Protein sequence: CSGNRRGTEAFF.

V usage is TRBV9 and J usage is TRBJ1-3; the D gene is possibly TRBD1 (5 bases). Germline loops: CDR1 SGDLS, CDR2 YYNGEE. This CDR3 spans 15 amino acids. V gave up 1 base and J gave up 0 bases, with 8 bases separating them. The CDR3 region is CASSVRGSSGNTIYF. CDR3 nucleotide sequence: TGTGCCAGCAGCGTAAGGGGTTCCTCTGGAAACACCATATATTTT. Complete variable domain (other parts from reference TRBV9 and TRBJ1-3): DSGVTQTPKHLITATGQRVTLRCSPRSGDLSVYWYQQSLDQGLQFLIQYYNGEERAKGNILERFSAQQFPDLHSELNLSSLELGDSALYFCASSVRGSSGNTIYFGEGSWLTVV.

The chain carries TRBV21-1 and TRBJ2-2; the D segment call TRBD2 is taken from the table without a DNA check. TRBV21-1 is a known pseudogene. The CDR3 contains 22 residues. CDR3 residues: CASSKSNKVGRLAGANTGELFF. CDR3 bases: TGTGCCAGCAGCAAATCCAATAAGGTCGGGAGACTAGCGGGAGCGAACACCGGGGAGCTGTTTTTT.

DNA of the CDR3: TGTGCCAGCAGTCCCACCTCTACTAGGAGTTCCCAGTACTTC. Translating it yields CASSPTSTRSSQYF. This chain connects TRBV27 to TRBJ2-5; weak D call: TRBD2 (5 bases). CDR3 length: 14 residues. Trimming left V 5 bases short and J 9 bases short, with 19 bases between. Germline CDR1 MNHEY, CDR2 SMNVEV (reference sequence).

The CDR3 DNA sequence: TGTGCCAGCAGCTTAGACGGCGGGCGGGGCCAGTACTTC. Protein sequence: CASSLDGGRGQYF. The chain combines TRBV7-2 with TRBJ2-5, with D perhaps TRBD2 (6 bases). This CDR3 region has 13 residues. In germline, CDR1 is SGHTA, CDR2 FQGNSA. V dropped 1 base and J dropped 10 bases, with 13 bases sitting between them.

V is TRBV6-6 and J is TRBJ2-7; D is undetermined. CDR1 MNHNY and CDR2 SVGAGI come from the germline V gene (reference sequence). V lost 2 bases to trimming and J lost 3 bases, with 11 bases between them. The CDR3 is made up of 14 amino acids. The CDR3 DNA reads TGTGCCAGCAGTTACGGCGTGACCCTCTACGAGCAGTACTTC. Translation gives CASSYGVTLYEQYF.

V and J are TRBV4-1 and TRBJ2-3; D is unresolved. This CDR3 is 14 amino acids long. V lost 0 bases to trimming and J lost 6 bases, with 10 bases between them. Germline lookup yields CDR1 MGHRA and CDR2 YSYEKL. The CDR3 DNA reads TGCGCCAGCAGCCAAGACCGAACCCGGGATACGCAGTATTTT. Amino acids: CASSQDRTRDTQYF.

This sequence joins TRBV4-2 and TRBJ1-2; TRBD1 might be the D (5 bases). Trimming shortened V by 2 bases and J by 8 bases, and 21 bases separated the two germline ends. Germline V CDR1 and CDR2: LGHNA, YNFKEQ. This CDR3 is 16 amino acids long. The CDR3 loop reads CASSQQFEGIINGYTF. CDR3 coding DNA: TGTGCCAGCAGCCAACAGTTTGAGGGGATCATCAACGGCTACACCTTC.

The genes are TRBV28 and TRBJ1-5; D perhaps matches TRBD1 (6 bases). This CDR3 has 18 amino acids. V dropped 6 bases and J dropped 0 bases, with 21 bases sitting between them. Germline CDR1 reads MDHEN; CDR2 reads SYDVKM. This chain's CDR3 is CASRSEWGDIHSNQPQHF. The CDR3 coding sequence is TGTGCCAGCAGGTCTGAGTGGGGGGACATCCATAGCAATCAGCCCCAGCATTTT. The full variable domain, completed using reference TRBV28 and TRBJ1-5, is DVKVTQSSRYLVKRTGEKVFLECVQDMDHENMFWYRQDPGLGLRLIYFSYDVKMKEKGDIPEGYSVSREKKERFSLILESASTNQTSMYLCASRSEWGDIHSNQPQHFGDGTRLSIL.

This clone showed up just once. The chain's CDR3 is CASSRDRGAGELFF. The CDR3 DNA reads as TGTGCCAGCAGCAGGGACAGGGGAGCCGGGGAGCTGTTTTTT. V usage is TRBV2 and J usage is TRBJ2-2; 10 nucleotides agree with TRBD1. This CDR3 comprises 14 residues. Germline CDR1 reads SNHLY; CDR2 reads FYNNEI. V lost 6 bases and J lost 6; bases outside the gene matches: 4.

The chain joins TRBV27 to TRBJ2-3, with a weak D call TRBD2 (6 bases). Trimming pared 7 bases from V and 2 bases from J, leaving 22 bases between. In germline, CDR1 is MNHEY, CDR2 SMNVEV (reference sequence). The CDR3 totals 17 residues. CDR3 DNA sequence: TGTGCCAGCACCAAGAAGGGACTCGGGGGATTCACAGATACGCAGTATTTT. As protein: CASTKKGLGGFTDTQYF.

This sequence joins TRBV5-1 and TRBJ1-5, with no clear D. The ends were cut back, 0 bases at V and 5 bases at J, with 12 bases in the middle. CDR3 length: 15 residues. From germline, CDR1 is SGHRS and CDR2 YFSETQ. DNA of the CDR3: TGCGCCAGCAGCTTGGACGCAAAAACCGATCAGCCCCAGCATTTT. It is translated as CASSLDAKTDQPQHF.

As to this clone: Since a much larger clone is just one base distant, this may be a read error. Other DNA sequences within the sample encode an identical CDR3. The V and J genes are TRBV28 and TRBJ2-7; D possibly corresponds to TRBD2 (6 bases). The ends were cut back, 5 bases at V and 3 bases at J, with 11 bases in the middle. The CDR3 is made up of 13 amino acids. Germline-derived CDR1 and CDR2 are MDHEN and SYDVKM. The CDR3 region has the DNA TGTGCCAGCAGTCCCGCGCGGGGCTACGAGCAGTACTTC. This codes for CASSPARGYEQYF.

This chain joins TRBV20-1 and TRBJ1-1; TRBD1 is a possible D gene (5 bases). V was pared by 7 bases and J by 4 bases, with 10 bases between. The CDR3 extends over 11 amino acids. Germline V lookup: CDR1 DFQATT, CDR2 SNEGSKA (reference sequence). In DNA form, the CDR3 reads TGCAGTGTTGCAGGGTTCACTGAAGCTTTCTTT. Translating gives CSVAGFTEAFF.

This clone has a count of ten or more. This same CDR3 is encoded by further DNA sequences in the sample. This rearrangement joins TRBV18 to TRBJ1-3; D remains ambiguous. The germline V gene encodes CDR1 KGHSH and CDR2 LQKENI. The CDR3 has 14 residues. V lost 1 base and J 1 base, leaving 5 bases between the germline ends. As DNA, the CDR3 is TGTGCCAGCTCACCACAGGGTTCTGGAAACACCATATATTTT. It is translated as CASSPQGSGNTIYF.

The chain recombines TRBV6-4 with TRBJ2-1; 9 bases agree with TRBD1. Germline V gives CDR1 MRHNA, CDR2 SNTAGT. This CDR3 spans 15 amino acids. J gave up 7 bases and V 10 bases, and 14 bases lay outside the gene matches. The CDR3 sequence is CATAITGGPGNEQFF. In nucleotides, the CDR3 is TGTGCCACCGCAATTACAGGGGGCCCTGGTAATGAGCAGTTCTTC.

This CDR3 reads CASCRDSHNEQFF. The CDR3 nucleotides are TGTGCCAGTTGCCGGGACAGTCACAATGAGCAGTTCTTC. This chain joins TRBV19 and TRBJ2-1, with TRBD1 matching over 7 bases. V lost 8 bases and J lost 5; bases outside the gene matches: 6. Germline CDR1 reads LNHDA; CDR2 reads SQIVND (reference sequence). There are 13 residues in the CDR3.

The table lists this clone with a few counts. The rearrangement uses TRBV5-6 and TRBJ1-2; no firm D call. The CDR3 covers 13 residues. V lost 0 bases to trimming and J lost 8 bases, with 11 bases between them. CDR1 and CDR2 (germline): SGHDT, YYEEEE. CDR3 nucleotide sequence: TGTGCCAGCAGCTTGGGGGTTAAGAGCGGCTACACCTTC. Protein product: CASSLGVKSGYTF.

The chain uses TRBV30 and TRBJ2-1; D remains ambiguous. The CDR3 contains 13 residues. The germline CDR1 and CDR2 sequences are GTSNPN and SVGIG (reference sequence). Between the trimmed V and J ends, which lost 2 bases and 4 bases, there was a span of 9 bases. In nucleotides, the CDR3 is TGTGCCTGGAGTTCACCCCAGTACAATGAGCAGTTCTTC. The encoded protein is CAWSSPQYNEQFF.

The CDR3: CASSLRTLGSYGYTF. The CDR3 DNA follows: TGTGCCAGCAGTTTAAGGACCCTGGGAAGCTATGGCTACACCTTC. This chain uses TRBV6-5 with TRBJ1-2; D call uncertain. The CDR3 spans 15 residues. In germline, CDR1 is MNHEY, CDR2 SVGAGI. V was clipped by 4 bases and J by 4 bases, with 16 bases between them.